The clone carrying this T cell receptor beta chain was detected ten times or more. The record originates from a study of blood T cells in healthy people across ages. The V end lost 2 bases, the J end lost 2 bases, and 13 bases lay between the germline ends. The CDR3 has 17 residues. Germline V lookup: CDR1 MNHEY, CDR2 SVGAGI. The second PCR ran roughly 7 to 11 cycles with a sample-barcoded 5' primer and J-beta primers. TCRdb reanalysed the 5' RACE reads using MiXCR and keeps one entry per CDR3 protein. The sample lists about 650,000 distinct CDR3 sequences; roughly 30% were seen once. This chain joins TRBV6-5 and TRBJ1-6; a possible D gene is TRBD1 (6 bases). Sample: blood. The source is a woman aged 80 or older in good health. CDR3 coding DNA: TGTGCCAGCAGTTACGGGACACAGCCTCCCTATAATTCACCCCTCCACTTT. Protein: CASSYGTQPPYNSPLHF.